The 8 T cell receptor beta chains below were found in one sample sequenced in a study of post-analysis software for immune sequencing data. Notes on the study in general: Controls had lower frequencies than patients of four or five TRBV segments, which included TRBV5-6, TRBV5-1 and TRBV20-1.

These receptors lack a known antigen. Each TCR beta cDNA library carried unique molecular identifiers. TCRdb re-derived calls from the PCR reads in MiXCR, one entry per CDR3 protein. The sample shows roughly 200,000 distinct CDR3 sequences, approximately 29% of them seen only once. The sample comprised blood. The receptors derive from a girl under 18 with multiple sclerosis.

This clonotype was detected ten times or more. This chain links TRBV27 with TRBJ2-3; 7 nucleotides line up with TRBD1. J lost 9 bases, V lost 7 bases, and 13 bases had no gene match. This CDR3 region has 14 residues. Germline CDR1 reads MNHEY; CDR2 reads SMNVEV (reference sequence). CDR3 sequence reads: CASNPTGAPGTQYF. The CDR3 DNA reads TGTGCCAGCAACCCTACAGGGGCTCCAGGAACGCAGTATTTT.

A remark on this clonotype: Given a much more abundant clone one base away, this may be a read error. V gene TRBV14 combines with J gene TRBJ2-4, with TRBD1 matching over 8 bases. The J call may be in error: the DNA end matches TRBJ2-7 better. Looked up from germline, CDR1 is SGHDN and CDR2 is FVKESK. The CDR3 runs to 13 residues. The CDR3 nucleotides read TGTGCCAGCATCCGGACAGGGCAATACGAGCAGTACTTC. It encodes CASIRTGQYEQYF.

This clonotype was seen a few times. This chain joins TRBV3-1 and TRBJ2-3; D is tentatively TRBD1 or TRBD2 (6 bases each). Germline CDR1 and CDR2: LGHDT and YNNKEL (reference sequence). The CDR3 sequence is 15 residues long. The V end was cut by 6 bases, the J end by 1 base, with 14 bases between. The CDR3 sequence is CASRNRGQRTDTQYF. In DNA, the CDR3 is TGTGCCAGCAGGAACCGGGGGCAACGCACAGATACGCAGTATTTT.

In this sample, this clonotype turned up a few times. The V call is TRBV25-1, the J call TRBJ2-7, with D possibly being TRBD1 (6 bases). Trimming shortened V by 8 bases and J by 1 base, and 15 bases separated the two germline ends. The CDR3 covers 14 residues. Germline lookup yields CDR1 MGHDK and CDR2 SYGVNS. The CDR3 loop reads CASQPTGGSYEQYF. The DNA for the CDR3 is TGTGCCAGCCAACCGACAGGAGGTTCCTACGAGCAGTACTTC.

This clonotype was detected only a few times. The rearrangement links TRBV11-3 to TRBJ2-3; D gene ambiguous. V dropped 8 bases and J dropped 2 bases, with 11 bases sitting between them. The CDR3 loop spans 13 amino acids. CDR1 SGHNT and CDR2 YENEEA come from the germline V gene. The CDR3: CASGIGATDTQYF. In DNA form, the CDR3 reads TGTGCCAGCGGGATTGGAGCCACAGATACGCAGTATTTT.

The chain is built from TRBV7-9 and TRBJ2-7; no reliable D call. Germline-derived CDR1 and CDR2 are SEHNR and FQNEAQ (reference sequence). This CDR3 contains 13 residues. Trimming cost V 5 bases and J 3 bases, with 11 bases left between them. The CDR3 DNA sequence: TGTGCCAGCAGCCCCCGGCGCGTCTACGAGCAGTACTTC. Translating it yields CASSPRRVYEQYF.

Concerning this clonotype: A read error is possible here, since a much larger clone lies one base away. The CDR3 DNA is TGCGCCGGCAGCAGGACCACAGATACGCAGTATTTT. Translation gives CAGSRTTDTQYF. V is TRBV5-1 and J is TRBJ2-3; D gene uncertain. From germline, CDR1 is SGHRS and CDR2 YFSETQ. The CDR3 spans 12 residues.

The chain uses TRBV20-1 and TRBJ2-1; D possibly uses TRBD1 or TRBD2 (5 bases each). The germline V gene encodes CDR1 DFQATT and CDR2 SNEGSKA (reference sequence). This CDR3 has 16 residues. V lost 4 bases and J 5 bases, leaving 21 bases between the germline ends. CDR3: CSANPAGGRSNNEQFF. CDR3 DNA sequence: TGCAGTGCTAACCCAGCTGGGGGACGGTCTAACAATGAGCAGTTCTTC.